The clone carrying this TCR beta chain has a single count. The data were taken from a study of blood T cell repertoires in COVID-19. At the level of the study: The study drew acute and convalescent COVID-19 samples from the United States, Italy and Spain. The cDNA or gDNA used as material had been derived from T cells, B-cell-depleted T cells, or PBMCs.

Produced via immunoSEQ multiplex PCR; TCRdb's table is partial and in-frame only. The sample lists around 200,000 clones, 80% to 90% occurring once. There are 15 residues in the CDR3. The germline CDR1 and CDR2 sequences are SGHAT and FQNNGV. V was clipped by 3 bases and J by 2 bases, with 14 bases between them. The sequencing sample was made of peripheral blood. The chain couples TRBV11-2 to TRBJ2-7; TRBD1 is a possible D gene (5 bases). This clonotype originated in a man aged 40-50 years with active or convalescent COVID-19. Written as DNA, the CDR3 is TGTGCCAGCAGCTTGAGCCTCGACAGTCCCTACGAGCAGTACTTC. It encodes CASSLSLDSPYEQYF.